These 17 T cell receptor beta chains originate from one sample sequenced in a study of control samples from healthy donors and cancer patients. Clones were sequenced by immunoSEQ multiplex PCR, and TCRdb holds only the in-frame ones, with some missing. The profile shows nearly 9,500 clones, 90% to 95% of them singletons. Sequencing input: PBMCs. These receptors originate from a man aged 55 to 70 with colorectal cancer.

There are a few counts of this clone. The chain has TRBV12-3 or TRBV12-4 and TRBJ1-6, with D hard to call. This CDR3 is built from 13 residues. Trimming left V 6 bases short and J 10 bases short, with 13 bases between. The CDR3 bases are TGTGCCAGCAGGTACGGCCTAAGATCACCCCTCCACTTT. Amino acid sequence: CASRYGLRSPLHF.

There are a few counts of this clone. The chain has TRBV7-8 and TRBJ1-5; maybe TRBD1 (6 bases). The CDR3 sequence is 16 residues long. V was pared by 0 bases and J by 4 bases, with 13 bases between. CDR1 is SGHVS and CDR2 is FQNEAQ in the germline V gene. CDR3 in DNA: TGTGCCAGCAGCTTAGCCCCAGGGGTGGGGAATCAGCCCCAGCATTTT. Its translation: CASSLAPGVGNQPQHF.

The chain recombines TRBV4-2 with TRBJ2-5, with D perhaps assigned TRBD1 or TRBD2 (6 bases each). The CDR3 loop spans 16 amino acids. Germline V CDR1 and CDR2: LGHNA, YNFKEQ. V was cut by 4 bases and J by 1 base, with 16 bases left in between. CDR3 protein: CASSPGQQGGQETQYF. Here the CDR3 DNA reads TGTGCCAGCAGCCCCGGCCAACAGGGAGGCCAAGAGACCCAGTACTTC.

The DNA of the CDR3 is TGTGCCTGGAGTGTACTTGACAGGGGCCTCACAGATACGCAGTATTTT. Translated, it gives CAWSVLDRGLTDTQYF. The chain combines TRBV30 with TRBJ2-3; TRBD1 agrees at 8 bases. The CDR3 sequence is 16 residues long. Trimming removed 0 bases from V and 2 bases from J; junction bases left unmatched: 7. Per the germline V gene, CDR1 is GTSNPN and CDR2 is SVGIG (reference sequence).

The rearrangement links TRBV18 to TRBJ2-2; no firm D call. The ends were cut back, 5 bases at V and 1 base at J, with 11 bases in the middle. This CDR3 has 15 amino acids. CDR1 is KGHSH and CDR2 is LQKENI in the germline V gene. The CDR3 protein is CASSNLPGNTGELFF. The CDR3 nucleotides are TGTGCCAGCTCAAACCTACCTGGGAACACCGGGGAGCTGTTTTTT.

The CDR3 DNA reads as TGTGCTAGTGGTAACCCCGAGGACCCCTCTTTCCCCGTCTACAATGAGCAGTTCTTC. It yields the protein CASGNPEDPSFPVYNEQFF. The genes are TRBV12-5 and TRBJ2-1; D is unclear. The CDR3 is 19 amino acids. The V end lost 5 bases, the J end lost 3 bases, and 26 bases lay between the germline ends. Germline lookup yields CDR1 LGHNT and CDR2 FRNRAP. The variable domain in full, with the rest retrieved from reference TRBV12-5 and TRBJ2-1, is DARVTQTPRHKVTEMGQEVTMRCQPILGHNTVFWYRQTMMQGLELLAYFRNRAPLDDSGMPKDRFSAEMPDATLATLKIQPSEPRDSAVYFCASGNPEDPSFPVYNEQFFGPGTRLTVL.

The chain carries TRBV27 and TRBJ1-6; D is unclear. This CDR3 region has 17 residues. From germline, CDR1 is MNHEY and CDR2 SMNVEV (reference sequence). Deletions cut 4 bases from V and 4 bases from J, with 17 bases between. The CDR3 DNA sequence: TGTGCCAGCAGTTCCCCGATCAAAGGCGGTTATAATTCACCCCTCCACTTT. Translated, it gives CASSSPIKGGYNSPLHF.

The chain uses TRBV15 and TRBJ1-2; TRBD1 matches at 9 bases. V shed 1 base, J shed 5 bases, and the junction held 8 bases outside the gene matches. Germline lookup yields CDR1 LNHNV and CDR2 YYDKDF (reference sequence). This CDR3 region has 16 residues. The CDR3: CATSRASGTGLYGYTF. The CDR3 region has the DNA TGTGCCACCAGCAGAGCATCAGGGACAGGGCTTTATGGCTACACCTTC.

V and J are TRBV28 and TRBJ2-1, with 10 bases matching TRBD2. V was pared by 3 bases and J by 9 bases, with 5 bases of the junction left unmatched. CDR1 MDHEN and CDR2 SYDVKM come from the germline V gene. CDR3 length: 14 amino acids. This CDR3 reads CASSFPAGGGEQFF. CDR3 DNA sequence: TGTGCCAGCAGTTTCCCAGCGGGGGGGGGTGAGCAGTTCTTC.

This clone was seen only once. The gene calls are TRBV21-1 and TRBJ1-4. TRBV21-1 is listed as a pseudogene. The CDR3 is made up of 17 amino acids. CDR3 loop: CASSKERRGLINEKLFF. The CDR3 DNA is TGTGCCAGCAGCAAAGAACGCCGGGGGCTGATTAATGAAAAACTGTTTTTT.

The chain couples TRBV4-1 to TRBJ2-7; either TRBD1 or TRBD2 may supply D (6 bases each). CDR1 MGHRA and CDR2 YSYEKL come from the germline V gene. V was trimmed by 0 bases and J by 4 bases, leaving 13 bases between them. The CDR3 covers 15 residues. CDR3 sequence (DNA): TGCGCCAGCAGCCAAGAAGGGGGGAAGATTTACGAGCAGTACTTC. Translating it yields CASSQEGGKIYEQYF.

The chain uses TRBV19 and TRBJ1-3, with D maybe TRBD1 (5 bases). The CDR3 runs 16 residues. Germline lookup yields CDR1 LNHDA and CDR2 SQIVND (reference sequence). The V gene lost 4 bases and the J gene lost 0 bases, with 13 bases spanning the gap. CDR3 in DNA: TGTGCCAGTAGTAGAGACCAGGGCTACTCTGGAAACACCATATATTTT. The encoded protein is CASSRDQGYSGNTIYF.

J is TRBJ2-1 and V is TRBV18; 11 bases agree with TRBD2. V shed 1 base, J shed 8 bases, and the junction held 10 bases outside the gene matches. Germline values: CDR1 KGHSH, CDR2 LQKENI. This CDR3 contains 17 residues. The CDR3 DNA reads TGTGCCAGCTCACCACTAGCGGGGGGGCTCGGAGCGTATGAGCAGTTCTTC. It translates to CASSPLAGGLGAYEQFF.

CDR3 DNA sequence: TGTGCCAGCAGTGAAGGGCAGGGGGGAAAACTAGCTTTCTTT. Encoded protein: CASSEGQGGKLAFF. J is TRBJ1-1 and V is TRBV6-1, with 7 bases matching TRBD1. The CDR3 runs 14 residues. The germline V gene has CDR1 MNHNS and CDR2 SASEGT. Trimming cost V 1 base and J 10 bases; bases outside gene matches: 9.

V is TRBV7-2 and J is TRBJ1-2; D may be TRBD1 (5 bases). The CDR3 is made up of 13 amino acids. The V gene's germline CDR1 is SGHTA and CDR2 FQGNSA. Trimming stripped 3 bases from V and 9 bases from J, with 14 bases between. This CDR3 is CASSFRDLSSYTF. The DNA of the CDR3 is TGTGCCAGCAGCTTTCGGGACCTGAGCAGCTACACCTTC.

The chain uses TRBV28 and TRBJ2-7; 8 nucleotides line up with TRBD2. Trimming at V came to 4 bases and at J to 0 bases, leaving 11 bases not matched to a gene. The CDR3 totals 17 residues. Germline CDR1 MDHEN, CDR2 SYDVKM. CDR3 nucleotide sequence: TGTGCCAGCAGTTCACTCCCCGGGACTAGATACTCCTACGAGCAGTACTTC. Protein product: CASSSLPGTRYSYEQYF.

The chain recombines TRBV2 with TRBJ1-1; D is unresolved. Germline V gives CDR1 SNHLY, CDR2 FYNNEI. Between the trimmed V and J ends, which lost 5 bases and 8 bases, there was a span of 9 bases. The CDR3 is 11 amino acids. CDR3 sequence reads: CASSFRQEAFF. CDR3 DNA sequence: TGTGCCAGCAGTTTCAGGCAAGAAGCTTTCTTT.